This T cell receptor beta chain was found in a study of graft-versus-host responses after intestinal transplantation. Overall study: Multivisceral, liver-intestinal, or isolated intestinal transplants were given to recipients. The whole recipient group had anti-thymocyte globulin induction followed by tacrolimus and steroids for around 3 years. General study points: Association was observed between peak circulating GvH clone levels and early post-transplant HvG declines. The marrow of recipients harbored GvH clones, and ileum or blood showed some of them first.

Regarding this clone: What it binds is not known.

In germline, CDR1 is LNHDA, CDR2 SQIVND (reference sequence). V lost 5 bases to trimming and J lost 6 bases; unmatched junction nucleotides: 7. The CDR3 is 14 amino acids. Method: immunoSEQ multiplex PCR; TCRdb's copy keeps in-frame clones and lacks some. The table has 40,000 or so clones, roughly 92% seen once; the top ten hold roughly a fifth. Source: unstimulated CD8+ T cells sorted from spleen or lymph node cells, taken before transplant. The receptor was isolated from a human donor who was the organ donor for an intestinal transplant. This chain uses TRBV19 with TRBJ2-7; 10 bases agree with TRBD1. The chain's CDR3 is CASSLWTGGGEQYF. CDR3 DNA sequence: TGTGCCAGTAGTCTCTGGACAGGGGGAGGCGAGCAGTACTTC.